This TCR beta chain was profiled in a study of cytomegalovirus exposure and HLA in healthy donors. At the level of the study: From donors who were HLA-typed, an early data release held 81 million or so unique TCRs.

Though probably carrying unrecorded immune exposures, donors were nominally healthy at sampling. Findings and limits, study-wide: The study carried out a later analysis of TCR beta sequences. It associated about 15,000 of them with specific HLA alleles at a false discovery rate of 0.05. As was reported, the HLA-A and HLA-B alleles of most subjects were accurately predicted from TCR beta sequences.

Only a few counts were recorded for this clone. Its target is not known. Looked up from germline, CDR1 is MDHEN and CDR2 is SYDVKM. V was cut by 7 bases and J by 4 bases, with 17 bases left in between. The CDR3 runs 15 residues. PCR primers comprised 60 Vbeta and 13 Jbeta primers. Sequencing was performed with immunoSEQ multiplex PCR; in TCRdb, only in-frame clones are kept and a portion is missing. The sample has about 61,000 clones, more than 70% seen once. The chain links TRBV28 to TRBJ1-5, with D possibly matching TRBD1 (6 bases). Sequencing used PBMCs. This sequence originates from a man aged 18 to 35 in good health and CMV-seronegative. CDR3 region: CASILGGPGNQPQHF. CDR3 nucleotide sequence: TGTGCCAGCATCTTAGGGGGTCCGGGTAATCAGCCCCAGCATTTT.